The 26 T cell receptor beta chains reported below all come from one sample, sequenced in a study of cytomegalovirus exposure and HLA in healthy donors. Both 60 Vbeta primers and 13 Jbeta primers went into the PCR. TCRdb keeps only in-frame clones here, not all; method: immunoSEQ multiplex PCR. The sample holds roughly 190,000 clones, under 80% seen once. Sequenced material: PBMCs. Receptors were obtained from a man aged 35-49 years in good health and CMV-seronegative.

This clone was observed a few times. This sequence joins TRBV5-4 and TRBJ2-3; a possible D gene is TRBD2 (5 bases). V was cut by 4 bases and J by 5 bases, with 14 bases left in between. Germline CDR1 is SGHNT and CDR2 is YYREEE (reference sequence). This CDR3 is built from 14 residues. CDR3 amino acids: CASSTQLVIDTQYF. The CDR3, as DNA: TGTGCCAGCAGCACCCAACTAGTTATAGATACGCAGTATTTT.

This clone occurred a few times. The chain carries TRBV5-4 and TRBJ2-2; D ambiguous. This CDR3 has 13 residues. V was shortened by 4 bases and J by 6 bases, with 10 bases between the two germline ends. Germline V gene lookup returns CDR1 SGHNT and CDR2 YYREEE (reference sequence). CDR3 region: CASSADWAGELFF. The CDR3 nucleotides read TGTGCCAGCAGCGCCGACTGGGCCGGGGAGCTGTTTTTT.

The CDR3 nucleotides read TGTGCCACCAGCAGAGATAGGGCAGGGGGCACTGAAGCTTTCTTT. It encodes CATSRDRAGGTEAFF. The chain links TRBV15 to TRBJ1-1; 7 bases match TRBD1. Germline loops: CDR1 LNHNV, CDR2 YYDKDF (reference sequence). The CDR3 spans 15 residues. V was pared by 0 bases and J by 4 bases, with 5 bases of the junction left unmatched.

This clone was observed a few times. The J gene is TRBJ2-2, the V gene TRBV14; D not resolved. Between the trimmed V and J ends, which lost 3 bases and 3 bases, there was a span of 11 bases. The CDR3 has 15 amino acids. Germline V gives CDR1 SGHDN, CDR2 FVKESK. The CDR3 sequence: CASSQSISYTGELFF. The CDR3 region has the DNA TGTGCCAGCAGCCAGTCTATTAGTTACACCGGGGAGCTGTTTTTT.

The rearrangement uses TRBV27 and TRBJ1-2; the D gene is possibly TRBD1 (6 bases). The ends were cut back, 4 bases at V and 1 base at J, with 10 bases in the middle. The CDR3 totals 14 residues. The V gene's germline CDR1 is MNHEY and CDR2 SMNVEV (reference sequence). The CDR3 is CASSSYRDNYGYTF. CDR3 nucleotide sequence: TGTGCCAGCAGTTCCTACAGGGATAACTATGGCTACACCTTC.

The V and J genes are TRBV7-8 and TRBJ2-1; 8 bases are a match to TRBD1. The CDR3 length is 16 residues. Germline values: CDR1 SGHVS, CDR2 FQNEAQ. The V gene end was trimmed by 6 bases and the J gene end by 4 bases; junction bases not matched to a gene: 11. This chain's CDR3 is CASSPTGEVGYNEQFF. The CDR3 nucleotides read TGTGCCAGCAGTCCGACAGGGGAGGTTGGGTACAATGAGCAGTTCTTC.

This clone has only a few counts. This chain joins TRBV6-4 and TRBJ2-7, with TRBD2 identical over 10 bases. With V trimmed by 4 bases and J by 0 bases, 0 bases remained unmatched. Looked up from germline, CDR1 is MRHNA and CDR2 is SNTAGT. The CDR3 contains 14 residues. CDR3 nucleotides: TGTGCCAGCAGTGTAGCGGGGGGCTCCTACGAGCAGTACTTC. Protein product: CASSVAGGSYEQYF.

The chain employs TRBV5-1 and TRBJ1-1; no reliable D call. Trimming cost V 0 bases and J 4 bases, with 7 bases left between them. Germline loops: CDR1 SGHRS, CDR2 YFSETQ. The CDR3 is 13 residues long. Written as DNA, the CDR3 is TGCGCCAGCAGCTTGGCGCGGCCCACTGAAGCTTTCTTT. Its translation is CASSLARPTEAFF. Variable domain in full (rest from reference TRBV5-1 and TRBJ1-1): KAGVTQTPRYLIKTRGQQVTLSCSPISGHRSVSWYQQTPGQGLQFLFEYFSETQRNKGNFPGRFSGRQFSNSRSEMNVSTLELGDSALYLCASSLARPTEAFFGQGTRLTVV.

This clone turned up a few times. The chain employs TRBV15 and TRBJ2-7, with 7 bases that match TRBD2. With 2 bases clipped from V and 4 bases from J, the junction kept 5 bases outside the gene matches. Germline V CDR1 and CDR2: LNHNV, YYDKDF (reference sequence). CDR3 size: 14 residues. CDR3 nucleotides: TGTGCCACCAGCAGATCTAGCGGAAAGTACGAGCAGTACTTC. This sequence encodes CATSRSSGKYEQYF.

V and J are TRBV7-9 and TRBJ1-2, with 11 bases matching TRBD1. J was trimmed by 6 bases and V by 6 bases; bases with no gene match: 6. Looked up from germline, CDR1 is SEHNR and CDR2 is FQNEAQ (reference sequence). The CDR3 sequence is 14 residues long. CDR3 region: CASRRGQGGNGYTF. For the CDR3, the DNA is TGTGCCAGCAGGCGGGGACAGGGGGGAAATGGCTACACCTTC. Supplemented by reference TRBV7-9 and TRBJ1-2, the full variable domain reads DTGVSQNPRHKITKRGQNVTFRCDPISEHNRLYWYRQTLGQGPEFLTYFQNEAQLEKSRLLSDRFSAERPKGSFSTLEIQRTEQGDSAMYLCASRRGQGGNGYTFGSGTRLTVV.

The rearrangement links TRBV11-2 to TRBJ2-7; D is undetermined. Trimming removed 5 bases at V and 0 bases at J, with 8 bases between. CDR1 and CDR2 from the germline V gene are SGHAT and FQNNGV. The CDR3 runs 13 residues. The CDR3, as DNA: TGTGCCAGCAGCGGCCTTACCTCCTACGAGCAGTACTTC. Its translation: CASSGLTSYEQYF.

The CDR3 loop is CASSHSGGLNGELFF. For the CDR3, the DNA is TGTGCCAGCAGTCATTCGGGGGGGTTGAACGGGGAGCTGTTTTTT. The chain recombines TRBV11-3 with TRBJ2-2, with 8 bases lining up with TRBD2. The germline gives CDR1 SGHNT, CDR2 YENEEA. V gave up 6 bases and J gave up 7 bases; unmatched junction bases: 10. This CDR3 region has 15 residues.

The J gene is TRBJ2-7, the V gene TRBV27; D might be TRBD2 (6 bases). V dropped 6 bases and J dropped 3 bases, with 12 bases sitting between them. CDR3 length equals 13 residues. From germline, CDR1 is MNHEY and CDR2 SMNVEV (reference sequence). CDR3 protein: CASRGLALYEQYF. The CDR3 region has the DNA TGTGCCAGCAGGGGACTGGCTCTCTACGAGCAGTACTTC.

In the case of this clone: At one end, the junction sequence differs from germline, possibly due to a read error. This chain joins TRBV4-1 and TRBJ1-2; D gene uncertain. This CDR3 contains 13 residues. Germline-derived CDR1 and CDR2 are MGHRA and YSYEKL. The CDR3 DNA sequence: TGCGCCGGCAGCCAAGGAAGGAGTCCTGGCTACACCTTC. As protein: CAGSQGRSPGYTF.

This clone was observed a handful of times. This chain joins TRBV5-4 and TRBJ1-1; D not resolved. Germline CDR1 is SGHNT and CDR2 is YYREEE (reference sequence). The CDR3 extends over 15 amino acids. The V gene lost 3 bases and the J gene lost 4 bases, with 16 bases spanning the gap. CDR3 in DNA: TGTGCCAGCAGCTCATACCGGCGGGGAGCCACTGAAGCTTTCTTT. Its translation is CASSSYRRGATEAFF.

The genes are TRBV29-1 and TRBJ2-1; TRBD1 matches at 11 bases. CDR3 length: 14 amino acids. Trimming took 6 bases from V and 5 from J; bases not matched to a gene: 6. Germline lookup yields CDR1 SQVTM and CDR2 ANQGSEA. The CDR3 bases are TGCAGCGTCCTCCGGGACAGGGGGAACAATGAGCAGTTCTTC. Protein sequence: CSVLRDRGNNEQFF.

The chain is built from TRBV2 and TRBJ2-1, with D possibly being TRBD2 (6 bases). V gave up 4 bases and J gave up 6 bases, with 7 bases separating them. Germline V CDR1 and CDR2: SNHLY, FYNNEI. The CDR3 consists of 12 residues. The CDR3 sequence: CASSASVNEQFF. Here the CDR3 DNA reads TGTGCCAGCAGTGCTAGCGTCAATGAGCAGTTCTTC.

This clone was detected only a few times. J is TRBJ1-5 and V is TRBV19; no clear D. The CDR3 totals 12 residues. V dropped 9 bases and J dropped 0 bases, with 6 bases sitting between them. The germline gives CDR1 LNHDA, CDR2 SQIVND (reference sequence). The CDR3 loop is CASSYSNQPQHF. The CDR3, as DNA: TGTGCCAGCAGTTATAGCAATCAGCCCCAGCATTTT.

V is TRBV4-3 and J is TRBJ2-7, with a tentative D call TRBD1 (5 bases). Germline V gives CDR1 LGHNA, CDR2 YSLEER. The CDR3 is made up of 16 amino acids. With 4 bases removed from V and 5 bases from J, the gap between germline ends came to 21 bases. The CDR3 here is CASSPKIQQGDHEQYF. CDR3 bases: TGCGCCAGCAGCCCGAAGATCCAGCAGGGTGACCACGAGCAGTACTTC.

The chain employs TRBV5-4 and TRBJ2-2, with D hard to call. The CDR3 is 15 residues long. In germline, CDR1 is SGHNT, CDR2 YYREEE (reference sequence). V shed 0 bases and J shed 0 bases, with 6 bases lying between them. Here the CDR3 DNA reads TGTGCCAGCAGCTTGGATGCGGCGAACACCGGGGAGCTGTTTTTT. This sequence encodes CASSLDAANTGELFF.

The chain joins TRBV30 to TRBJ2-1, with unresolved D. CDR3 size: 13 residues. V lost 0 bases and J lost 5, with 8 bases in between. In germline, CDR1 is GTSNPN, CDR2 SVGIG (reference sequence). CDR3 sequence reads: CAWSVRVHNEQFF. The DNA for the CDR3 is TGTGCCTGGAGTGTACGGGTCCACAATGAGCAGTTCTTC. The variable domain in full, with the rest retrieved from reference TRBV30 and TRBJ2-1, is SQTIHQWPATLVQPVGSPLSLECTVEGTSNPNLYWYRQAAGRGLQLLFYSVGIGQISSEVPQNLSASRPQDRQFILSSKKLLLSDSGFYLCAWSVRVHNEQFFGPGTRLTVL.

This CDR3 reads CASSVGLANYEQYF. The CDR3 nucleotides are TGTGCCAGCAGCGTAGGCCTAGCGAACTACGAGCAGTACTTC. The rearrangement uses TRBV9 and TRBJ2-7; weak D call: TRBD2 (6 bases). The germline CDR1 and CDR2 sequences are SGDLS and YYNGEE. This CDR3 contains 14 residues. Deletions cut 0 bases from V and 3 bases from J, with 10 bases between.

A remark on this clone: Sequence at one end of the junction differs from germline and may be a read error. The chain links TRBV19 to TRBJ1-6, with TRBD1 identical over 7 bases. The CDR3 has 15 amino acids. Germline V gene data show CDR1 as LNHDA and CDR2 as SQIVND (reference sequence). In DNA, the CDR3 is TGTGCCAGCAGTATCCCCGGGACAGCAACTTCACCCCTCCACTTT. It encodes CASSIPGTATSPLHF.

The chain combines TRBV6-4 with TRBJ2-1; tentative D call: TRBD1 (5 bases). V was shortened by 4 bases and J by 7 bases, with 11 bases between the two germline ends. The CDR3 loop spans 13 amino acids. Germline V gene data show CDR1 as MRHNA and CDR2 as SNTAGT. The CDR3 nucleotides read TGTGCCAGCAGTGCTCAGGGATTAAATGAGCAGTTCTTC. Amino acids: CASSAQGLNEQFF.

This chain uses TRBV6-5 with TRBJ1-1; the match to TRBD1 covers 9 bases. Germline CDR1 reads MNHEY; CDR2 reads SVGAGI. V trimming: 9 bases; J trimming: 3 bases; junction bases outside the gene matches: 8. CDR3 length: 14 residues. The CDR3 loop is CASLARDRDTEAFF. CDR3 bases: TGTGCCAGTCTCGCCCGGGACAGGGACACTGAAGCTTTCTTT.

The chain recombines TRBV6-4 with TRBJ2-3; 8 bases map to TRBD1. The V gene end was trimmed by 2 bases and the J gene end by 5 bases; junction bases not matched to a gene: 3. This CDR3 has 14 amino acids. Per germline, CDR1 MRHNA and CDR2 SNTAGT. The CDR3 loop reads CASSDTDRGDTQYF. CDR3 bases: TGTGCCAGCAGTGACACTGACAGGGGAGATACGCAGTATTTT.